The source of this T cell receptor beta chain is a study of blood T cell repertoires in COVID-19. The V and J ends lost 0 bases and 4 bases, in that order; junction bases with no gene match: 6. Germline values: CDR1 SGHRS, CDR2 YFSETQ. The CDR3 runs 17 residues. Study processing details: Amplified reference gene primers provided the basis for estimating nucleated cell counts. Clones were sequenced by immunoSEQ multiplex PCR, and TCRdb holds only the in-frame ones, with some missing. D and trimming were read from the DNA, whereas the V and J calls and clone size are those reported in that table. The data hold tens of thousands of clones, with around 90% observed a single time.

This sequence was found in a woman aged 45-65 years with COVID-19, enrolled during active disease. The chain joins TRBV5-1 to TRBJ2-3; 12 bases map to TRBD2. Material for sequencing was peripheral blood. CDR3 sequence: CASSLGRLAGGSDTQYF. The CDR3 nucleotides are TGCGCCAGCAGCTTGGGGCGTCTAGCGGGAGGGTCAGATACGCAGTATTTT.